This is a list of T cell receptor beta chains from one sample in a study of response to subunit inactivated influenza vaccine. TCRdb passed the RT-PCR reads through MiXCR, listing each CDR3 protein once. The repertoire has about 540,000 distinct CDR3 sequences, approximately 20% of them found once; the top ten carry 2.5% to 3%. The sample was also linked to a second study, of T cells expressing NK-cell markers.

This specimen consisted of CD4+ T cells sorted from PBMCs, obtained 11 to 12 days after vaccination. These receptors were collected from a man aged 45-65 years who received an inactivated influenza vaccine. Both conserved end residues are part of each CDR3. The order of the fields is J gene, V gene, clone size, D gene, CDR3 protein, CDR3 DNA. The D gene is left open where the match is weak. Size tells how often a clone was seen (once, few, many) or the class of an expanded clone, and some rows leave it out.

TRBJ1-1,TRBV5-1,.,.,CASSAGLPNTEAFF,TGCGCCAGCAGCGCAGGGCTGCCGAACACTGAAGCTTTCTTT
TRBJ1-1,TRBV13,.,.,CASSLRRGDNTEAFF,TGTGCCAGCAGCTTACGACGGGGCGATAACACTGAAGCTTTCTTT
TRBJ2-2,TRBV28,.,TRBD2,CASSSREGGTGELFF,TGTGCCAGCAGTTCCCGGGAGGGCGGCACCGGGGAGCTGTTTTTT
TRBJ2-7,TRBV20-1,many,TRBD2,CSARGTSGGLGYEQYF,TGCAGTGCTAGGGGGACTAGCGGGGGGTTGGGTTACGAGCAGTACTTC
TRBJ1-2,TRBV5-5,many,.,CASSLDWDKGYTF,TGTGCCAGCAGCTTGGATTGGGACAAGGGCTACACCTTC
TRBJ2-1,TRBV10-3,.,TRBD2,CAIRSGLAGVEGYEQFF,TGTGCCATCAGATCAGGACTAGCGGGAGTTGAGGGCTATGAGCAGTTCTTC
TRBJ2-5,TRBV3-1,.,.,CASSHPGVQETQYF,TGTGCCAGCAGCCACCCAGGCGTACAAGAGACCCAGTACTTC
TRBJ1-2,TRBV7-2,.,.,CASSFGPANYGYTF,TGTGCCAGCAGCTTCGGGCCCGCTAACTATGGCTACACCTTC
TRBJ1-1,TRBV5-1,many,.,CASSLLSGGNTEAFF,TGCGCCAGCAGCCTGTTGTCCGGCGGGAACACTGAAGCTTTCTTT
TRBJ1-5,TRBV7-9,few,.,CASSLAPSNQPQHF,TGTGCCAGCAGCTTAGCGCCCAGCAATCAGCCCCAGCATTTT
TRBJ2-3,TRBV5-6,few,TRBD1,CASSPQGSDTQYF,TGTGCCAGCAGCCCACAGGGGTCGGATACGCAGTATTTT
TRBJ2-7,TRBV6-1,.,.,CATQEQMTGRGYEQYF,TGTGCCACCCAAGAGCAGATGACAGGGAGGGGATACGAGCAGTACTTC
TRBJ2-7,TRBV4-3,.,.,CASSQGEGGSYEQYF,TGCGCCAGCAGCCAAGGCGAGGGCGGATCCTACGAGCAGTACTTC
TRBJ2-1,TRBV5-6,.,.,CASSLGWGIEQFF,TGTGCCAGCAGCTTGGGTTGGGGTATTGAGCAGTTCTTC
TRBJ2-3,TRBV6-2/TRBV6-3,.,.,CASMGRRTDTQYF,TGTGCCAGCATGGGACGACGCACAGATACGCAGTATTTT
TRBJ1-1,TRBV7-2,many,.,CASSLGSGTEAFF,TGTGCCAGCAGCCTAGGGTCGGGGACTGAAGCTTTCTTT
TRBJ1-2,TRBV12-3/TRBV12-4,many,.,CASSSGLRRVEYGYTF,TGTGCCAGCAGTTCCGGACTAAGGAGGGTGGAATATGGCTACACCTTC
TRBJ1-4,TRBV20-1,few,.,CSAQRGDTTSLPVF,TGCAGTGCCCAAAGGGGGGACACTACCTCCCTGCCTGTTTTT
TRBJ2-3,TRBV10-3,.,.,CAISEGPGLSSTDTQYF,TGTGCCATCAGTGAGGGGCCGGGACTCAGTAGCACAGATACGCAGTATTTT
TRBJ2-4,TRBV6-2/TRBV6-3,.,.,CASSSPRESTRNIQYF,TGTGCCAGCAGCTCCCCTCGGGAGTCCACCAGAAACATTCAGTACTTC
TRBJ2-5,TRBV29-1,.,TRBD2,CSVEGGAGRVRETQYF,TGCAGCGTTGAAGGAGGAGCCGGGAGGGTAAGGGAGACCCAGTACTTC
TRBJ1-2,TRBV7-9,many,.,CASRLSSGGYTF,TGTGCCAGCAGGTTATCCTCCGGTGGCTACACCTTC
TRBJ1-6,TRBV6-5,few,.,CASREYNSPLHF,TGTGCCAGCAGGGAGTATAATTCACCCCTCCACTTT
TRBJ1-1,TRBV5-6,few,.,CASSLQGRRAEAFF,TGTGCCAGCAGCTTGCAGGGGCGGAGGGCTGAAGCTTTCTTT
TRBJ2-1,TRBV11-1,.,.,CASSLGWGRGNPYNEQFF,TGTGCCAGCAGCTTAGGGTGGGGTCGGGGTAATCCGTACAATGAGCAGTTCTTC
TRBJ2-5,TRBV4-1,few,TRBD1,CASSQEDAGQGEFWIVETQYF,TGCGCCAGCAGCCAAGAAGATGCGGGACAGGGAGAATTTTGGATTGTGGAGACCCAGTACTTC
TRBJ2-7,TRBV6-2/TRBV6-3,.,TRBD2,CASSPVSGGTYEQYF,TGTGCCAGCAGTCCGGTTAGCGGGGGGACCTACGAGCAGTACTTC
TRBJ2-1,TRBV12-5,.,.,CASGRSAYNEQFF,TGTGCTAGTGGCAGATCCGCCTACAATGAGCAGTTCTTC
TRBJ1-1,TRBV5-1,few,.,CASSLDPRVGTEAFF,TGCGCCAGCAGCTTGGACCCCAGGGTAGGCACTGAAGCTTTCTTT
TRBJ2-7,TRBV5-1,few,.,CASSPLQGIDEQYF,TGCGCCAGCAGCCCGCTACAGGGAATAGACGAGCAGTACTTC
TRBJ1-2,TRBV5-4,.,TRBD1,CASSLIRDRTATNYGYTF,TGTGCCAGCAGCTTGATTAGGGACAGGACGGCAACTAACTATGGCTACACCTTC
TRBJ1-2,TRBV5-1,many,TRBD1,CASSLDPTQGDYGYTF,TGCGCCAGCAGCTTGGATCCCACGCAGGGGGATTATGGCTACACCTTC
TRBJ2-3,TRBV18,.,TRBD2,CASSPPLGLAASTDTQYF,TGTGCCAGCTCACCACCGTTGGGACTAGCGGCTAGCACAGATACGCAGTATTTT
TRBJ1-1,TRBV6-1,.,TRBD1,CASTLPPRDSTEAFF,TGTGCCAGCACCCTACCACCCCGGGACAGCACTGAAGCTTTCTTT
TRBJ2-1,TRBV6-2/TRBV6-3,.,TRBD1,CASSYLQGRPYNEQFF,TGTGCCAGCAGTTACCTACAGGGGAGACCCTACAATGAGCAGTTCTTC
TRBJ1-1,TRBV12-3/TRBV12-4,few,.,CASTPRGGIAFF,TGTGCCAGCACACCTAGGGGGGGTATAGCTTTCTTT
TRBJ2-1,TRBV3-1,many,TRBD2,CASSPRSSGAYNEQFF,TGTGCCAGCAGCCCCCGTTCTAGCGGGGCCTACAATGAGCAGTTCTTC
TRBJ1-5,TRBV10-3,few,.,CAISETVNQPQHF,TGTGCCATCAGTGAAACGGTAAATCAGCCCCAGCATTTT
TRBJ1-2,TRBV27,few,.,CASRKRTGNYGYTF,TGTGCCAGCAGAAAACGGACGGGAAACTATGGCTACACCTTC
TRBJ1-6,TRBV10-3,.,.,CAISDERGGSPLHF,TGTGCCATCAGTGATGAACGAGGAGGGTCACCCCTCCACTTT